This TCR beta chain emerged from a study of shared clonotypes between healthy human individuals. Whole-study results and caveats: Shared across a handful of donors were 4% to 5% of the naive CD4 clonotypes.

CDR1 is SGHNT and CDR2 is YYREEE in the germline V gene (reference sequence). V was pared by 0 bases and J by 0 bases, with 10 bases between. CDR3 size: 16 residues. A note on this clone: Antigen: not known. Other nucleotide sequences from this sample produce the same CDR3.

Template for every sorted-subset replicate PCR totaled 150 to 250 ng DNA, roughly 30,000 T cell genomes. In the original analysis: Sequence data from immunoSEQ were junction-only and lacked quality scores; consequently, filtering differed. Some clones are missing from TCRdb's copy, which holds only in-frame ones; the method was immunoSEQ multiplex PCR. V, J and clone size are taken as reported in that table, and D and trimming were inferred from the DNA itself. The sample has about 1.5 million clones, around 95% seen once. V is TRBV5-4 and J is TRBJ2-1, with D hard to call. The material sequenced was naive CD4+ T cells sorted from blood. Described subset: CD45RA+ positively selected. The receptor was derived from a man aged 25-40 years in good health. The CDR3 DNA sequence: TGTGCCAGCAGCTTGGGAAGCCCGAGCTCCTACAATGAGCAGTTCTTC. Residues: CASSLGSPSSYNEQFF.